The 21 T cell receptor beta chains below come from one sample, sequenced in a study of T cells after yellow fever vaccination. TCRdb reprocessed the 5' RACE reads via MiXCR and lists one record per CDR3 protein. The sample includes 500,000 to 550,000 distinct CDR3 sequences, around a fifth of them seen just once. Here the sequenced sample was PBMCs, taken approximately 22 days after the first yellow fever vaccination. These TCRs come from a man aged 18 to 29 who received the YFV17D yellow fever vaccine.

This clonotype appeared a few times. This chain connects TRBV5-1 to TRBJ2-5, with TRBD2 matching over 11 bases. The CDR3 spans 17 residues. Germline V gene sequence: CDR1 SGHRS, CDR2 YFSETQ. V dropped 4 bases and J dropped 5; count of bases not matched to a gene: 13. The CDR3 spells CASSPTVSGGASETQYF. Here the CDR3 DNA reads TGCGCCAGCAGCCCGACAGTTAGCGGGGGGGCCTCGGAGACCCAGTACTTC.

The CDR3 sequence: CASSPLGGGSNQPQHF. As DNA, the CDR3 is TGTGCCAGCAGCCCCCTCGGGGGGGGTAGCAATCAGCCCCAGCATTTT. This chain connects TRBV7-9 to TRBJ1-5; TRBD1 is a possible D gene (5 bases). Between the trimmed V and J ends, which lost 5 bases and 0 bases, there was a span of 14 bases. The CDR3 is made up of 16 amino acids. CDR1 and CDR2 from the germline V gene are SEHNR and FQNEAQ (reference sequence).

This CDR3 is CASYRGMNTEAFF. CDR3 bases: TGTGCCTCATACAGGGGCATGAACACTGAAGCTTTCTTT. The rearrangement joins TRBV6-1 to TRBJ1-1, with 7 bases identical to TRBD1. In germline, CDR1 is MNHNS, CDR2 SASEGT. Trimming at V came to 11 bases and at J to 0 bases, leaving 6 bases not matched to a gene. CDR3 length equals 13 residues.

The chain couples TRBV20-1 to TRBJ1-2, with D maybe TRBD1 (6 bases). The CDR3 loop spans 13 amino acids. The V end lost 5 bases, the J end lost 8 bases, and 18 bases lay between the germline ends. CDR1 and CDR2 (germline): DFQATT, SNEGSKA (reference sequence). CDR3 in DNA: TGCAGTGCTGGGGGTTTAACAGGGCGCGGCTACACCTTC. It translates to CSAGGLTGRGYTF.

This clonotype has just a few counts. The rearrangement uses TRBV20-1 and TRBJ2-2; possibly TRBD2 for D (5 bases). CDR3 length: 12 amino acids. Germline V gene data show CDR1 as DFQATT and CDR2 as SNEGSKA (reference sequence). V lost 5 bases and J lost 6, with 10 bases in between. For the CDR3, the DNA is TGCAGTGCTCGACGGCGGGCCGGGGAGCTGTTTTTT. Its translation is CSARRRAGELFF.

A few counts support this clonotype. The CDR3 loop reads CATSRGKEQGADNEQFF. In nucleotides, the CDR3 is TGTGCCACCAGCAGAGGCAAAGAACAGGGGGCGGACAATGAGCAGTTCTTC. The rearrangement joins TRBV15 to TRBJ2-1, with 9 bases aligning to TRBD1. J lost 5 bases, V lost 1 base, and 9 bases had no gene match. Germline V gene sequence: CDR1 LNHNV, CDR2 YYDKDF (reference sequence). The CDR3 sequence is 17 residues long.

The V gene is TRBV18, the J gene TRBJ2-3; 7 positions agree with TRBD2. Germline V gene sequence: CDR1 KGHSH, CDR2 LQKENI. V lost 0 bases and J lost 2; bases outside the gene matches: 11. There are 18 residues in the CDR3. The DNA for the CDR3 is TGTGCCAGCTCACCACCGCGGTCGCGGGGGTCGACCACAGATACGCAGTATTTT. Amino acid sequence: CASSPPRSRGSTTDTQYF.

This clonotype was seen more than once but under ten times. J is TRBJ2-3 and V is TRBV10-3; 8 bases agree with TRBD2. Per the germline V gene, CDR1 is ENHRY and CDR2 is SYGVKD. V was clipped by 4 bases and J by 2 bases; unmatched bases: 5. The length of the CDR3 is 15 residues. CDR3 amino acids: CAISAGGGNTDTQYF. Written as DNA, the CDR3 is TGTGCCATCAGTGCGGGCGGGGGGAACACAGATACGCAGTATTTT.

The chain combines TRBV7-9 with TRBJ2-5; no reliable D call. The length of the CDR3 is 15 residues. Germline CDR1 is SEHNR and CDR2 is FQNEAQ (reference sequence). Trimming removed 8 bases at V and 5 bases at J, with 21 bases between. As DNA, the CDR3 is TGTGCCAGCCGATGGACGCCTACTATGGGGGAGACCCAGTACTTC. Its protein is CASRWTPTMGETQYF.

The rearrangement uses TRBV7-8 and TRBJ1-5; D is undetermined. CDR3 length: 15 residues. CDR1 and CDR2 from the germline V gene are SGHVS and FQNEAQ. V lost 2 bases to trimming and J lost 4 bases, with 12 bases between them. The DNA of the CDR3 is TGTGCCAGCAGCTTATACGGGCGCCCGAATCAGCCCCAGCATTTT. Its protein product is CASSLYGRPNQPQHF.

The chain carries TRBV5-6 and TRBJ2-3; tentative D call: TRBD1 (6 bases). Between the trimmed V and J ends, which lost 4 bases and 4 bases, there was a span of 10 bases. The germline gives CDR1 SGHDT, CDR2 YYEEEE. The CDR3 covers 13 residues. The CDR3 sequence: CASSAGVADTQYF. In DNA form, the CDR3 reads TGTGCCAGCAGCGCAGGGGTGGCAGATACGCAGTATTTT.

The CDR3: CASSLDWGRYLGEQYV. For the CDR3, the DNA is TGTGCCAGCAGCTTAGATTGGGGCCGCTACCTCGGCGAGCAGTACGTC. This rearrangement joins TRBV11-2 to TRBJ2-7; maybe TRBD1 (5 bases). V shed 0 bases and J shed 6 bases, with 18 bases lying between them. The CDR3 totals 16 residues. The germline V gene encodes CDR1 SGHAT and CDR2 FQNNGV.

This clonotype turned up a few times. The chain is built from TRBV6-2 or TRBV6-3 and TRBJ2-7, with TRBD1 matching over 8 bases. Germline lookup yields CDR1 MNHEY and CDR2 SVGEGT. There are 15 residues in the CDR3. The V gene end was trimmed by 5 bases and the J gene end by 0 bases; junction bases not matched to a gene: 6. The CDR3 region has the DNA TGTGCCAGCAGTACCGGACAGGGTTACTCCTACGAGCAGTACGTC. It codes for CASSTGQGYSYEQYV.

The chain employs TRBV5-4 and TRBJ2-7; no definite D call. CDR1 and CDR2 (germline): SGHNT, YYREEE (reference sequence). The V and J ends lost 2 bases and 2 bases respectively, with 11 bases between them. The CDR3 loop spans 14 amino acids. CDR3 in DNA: TGTGCCAGCAGCTTCGATAGGCTTCCCTACGAGCAGTACGTC. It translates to CASSFDRLPYEQYV.

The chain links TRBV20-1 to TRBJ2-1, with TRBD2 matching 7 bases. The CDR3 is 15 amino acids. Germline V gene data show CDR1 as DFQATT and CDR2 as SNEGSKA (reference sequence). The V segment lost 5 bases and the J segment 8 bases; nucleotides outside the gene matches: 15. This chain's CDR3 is CSAEPGREVSDEQFF. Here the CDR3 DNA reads TGCAGTGCTGAACCGGGACGGGAGGTGTCAGATGAGCAGTTCTTC.

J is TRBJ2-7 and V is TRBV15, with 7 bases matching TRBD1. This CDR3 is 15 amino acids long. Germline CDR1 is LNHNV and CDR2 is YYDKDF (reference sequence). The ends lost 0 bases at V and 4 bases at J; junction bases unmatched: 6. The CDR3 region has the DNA TGTGCCACCAGCAGAGATGTAACAGGGGTTTACGAGCAGTACGTC. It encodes CATSRDVTGVYEQYV.

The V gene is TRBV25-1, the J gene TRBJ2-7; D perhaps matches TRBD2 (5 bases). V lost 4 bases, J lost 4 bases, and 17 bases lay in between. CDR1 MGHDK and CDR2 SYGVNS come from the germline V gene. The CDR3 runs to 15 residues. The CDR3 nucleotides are TGTGCCAGCAGTGGCTCAACCCGGGATTCATACGAGCAGTACTTC. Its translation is CASSGSTRDSYEQYF.

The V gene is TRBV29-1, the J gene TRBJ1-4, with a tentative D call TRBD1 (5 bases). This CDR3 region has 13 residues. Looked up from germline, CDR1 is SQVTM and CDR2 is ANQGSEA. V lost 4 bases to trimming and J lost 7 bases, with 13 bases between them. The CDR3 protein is CSVGEGSGEKLFF. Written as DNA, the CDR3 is TGCAGCGTTGGGGAGGGGTCGGGTGAAAAACTGTTTTTT. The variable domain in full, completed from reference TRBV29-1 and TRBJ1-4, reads SAVISQKPSRDICQRGTSLTIQCQVDSQVTMMFWYRQQPGQSLTLIATANQGSEATYESGFVIDKFPISRPNLTFSTLTVSNMSPEDSSIYLCSVGEGSGEKLFFGSGTQLSVL.

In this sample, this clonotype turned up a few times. CDR3 region: CASSVGGLHNYGYTF. Written as DNA, the CDR3 is TGTGCCAGCAGCGTAGGGGGGCTACATAACTATGGCTACACCTTC. This chain connects TRBV9 to TRBJ1-2; TRBD1 is a possible D gene (6 bases). The CDR3 extends over 15 amino acids. Germline loops: CDR1 SGDLS, CDR2 YYNGEE. Trimming left V 0 bases short and J 1 base short, with 10 bases between. Full variable domain (remainder filled in from reference TRBV9 and TRBJ1-2): DSGVTQTPKHLITATGQRVTLRCSPRSGDLSVYWYQQSLDQGLQFLIQYYNGEERAKGNILERFSAQQFPDLHSELNLSSLELGDSALYFCASSVGGLHNYGYTFGSGTRLTVV.

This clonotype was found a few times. The CDR3 spells CASSRTGTGLPDTQYF. As DNA, the CDR3 is TGTGCCAGCAGCCGAACCGGGACAGGTCTGCCAGATACGCAGTATTTT. The chain carries TRBV3-1 and TRBJ2-3, with TRBD1 matching over 8 bases. CDR1 is LGHDT, CDR2 YNNKEL, per germline (reference sequence). The junction had 10 bases not matched to a gene; V was cut back by 4 bases and J by 4 bases. There are 16 residues in the CDR3.

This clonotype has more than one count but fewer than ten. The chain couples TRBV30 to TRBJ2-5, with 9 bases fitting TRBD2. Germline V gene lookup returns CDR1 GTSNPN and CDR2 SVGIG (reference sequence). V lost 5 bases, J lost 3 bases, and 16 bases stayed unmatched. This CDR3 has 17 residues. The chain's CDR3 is CAWEAGTSRAWEETQYF. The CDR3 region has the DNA TGTGCCTGGGAAGCCGGGACTAGCAGGGCCTGGGAAGAGACCCAGTACTTC. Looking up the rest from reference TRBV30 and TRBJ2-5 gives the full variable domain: SQTIHQWPATLVQPVGSPLSLECTVEGTSNPNLYWYRQAAGRGLQLLFYSVGIGQISSEVPQNLSASRPQDRQFILSSKKLLLSDSGFYLCAWEAGTSRAWEETQYFGPGTRLLVL.